A selection of T cell receptor beta chains follows, all from one sample in a study of post-analysis software for immune sequencing data. Via MiXCR, TCRdb re-called the PCR reads, giving one row per CDR3 protein. The repertoire includes fewer than 850,000 distinct CDR3 sequences, roughly 30% of them detected once, and more than 0.55% sits in the top ten. Material for sequencing was blood. These receptor sequences come from a girl under 18 with multiple sclerosis. Each CDR3 is given with its conserved first and last residue. The order of the fields is V gene, J gene, clone size, D gene, CDR3 protein, CDR3 DNA. The D gene is left open where the match is weak. A row's size may be missing; if present it is once, few, many or a size class.

>TRBV6-5|TRBJ1-1|NA|TRBD1
CASRETGSWGWAFF
TGTGCCAGCAGGGAGACAGGGTCCTGGGGTTGGGCTTTCTTT
>TRBV2|TRBJ2-1|many|NA
CASRGGEQFF
TGCGCCAGCAGGGGGGGTGAGCAGTTCTTC
>TRBV20-1|TRBJ1-6|NA|NA
CSASRKSSYNSPLHF
TGCAGTGCTAGTCGAAAGAGCTCCTATAATTCACCCCTCCACTTT
>TRBV15|TRBJ2-7|NA|TRBD2
CATSRWGASGSGGSYEQYF
TGTGCCACCAGCAGATGGGGAGCTAGCGGGAGTGGAGGCTCCTACGAGCAGTACTTC
>TRBV11-1|TRBJ2-5|NA|TRBD1
CASSTRTGPQETQYF
TGTGCCAGCAGTACCCGGACAGGGCCTCAAGAGACCCAGTACTTC
>TRBV28|TRBJ2-7|few|NA
CASRYASGWSSYEQYF
TGTGCCAGCAGGTACGCTTCAGGGTGGAGCTCCTACGAGCAGTACTTC
>TRBV5-6|TRBJ2-1|few|NA
CASSLVLRRYNEQFF
TGTGCCAGCAGCTTGGTATTACGGAGATACAATGAGCAGTTCTTC
>TRBV7-8|TRBJ1-2|few|NA
CASSLADAIYGYTF
TGTGCCAGCAGCTTAGCGGACGCGATTTATGGCTACACCTTC
>TRBV6-2/TRBV6-3|TRBJ2-3|NA|NA
CASSESGLTQYF
TGTGCCAGCAGCGAGTCGGGACTTACGCAGTATTTT
>TRBV20-1|TRBJ2-3|many|NA
CSAIGHGTDTQYF
TGCAGTGCTATTGGACACGGCACAGATACGCAGTATTTT
>TRBV7-2|TRBJ2-7|many|TRBD2
CASSLSASGSVNEQYF
TGTGCCAGCAGCTTATCCGCGAGCGGGAGTGTAAACGAGCAGTACTTC
>TRBV20-1|TRBJ1-6|few|NA
CSARRGGTDNSPLHF
TGCAGTGCTAGACGCGGGGGAACTGATAATTCACCCCTCCACTTT
>TRBV5-1|TRBJ1-2|NA|TRBD1
CASSLLTGVDGYTF
TGCGCCAGCAGCCTACTAACAGGGGTTGATGGCTACACCTTC
>TRBV5-5|TRBJ2-1|few|NA
CASSLAVVDEQFF
TGTGCCAGCAGCTTGGCCGTGGTTGATGAGCAGTTCTTC
>TRBV6-6|TRBJ1-2|NA|TRBD1
CASSLGQGDPYGYTF
TGTGCCAGCAGTTTGGGACAGGGCGACCCTTATGGCTACACCTTC
>TRBV5-5|TRBJ2-3|few|NA
CASSLLWDLSTDTQYF
TGTGCCAGCAGCTTGTTGTGGGACTTGAGCACAGATACGCAGTATTTT
>TRBV5-6|TRBJ2-1|NA|NA
CASSLVALGFSYNEQFF
TGTGCCAGCAGCTTGGTCGCCCTTGGATTCTCCTACAATGAGCAGTTCTTC
>TRBV5-1|TRBJ1-5|few|NA
CASSLEGDWNQPQHF
TGCGCCAGCAGCTTGGAAGGGGACTGGAATCAGCCCCAGCATTTT
>TRBV7-2|TRBJ2-7|NA|NA
CASSLDSASYEQYF
TGTGCCAGCAGCTTGGACTCAGCCTCTTACGAGCAGTACTTC
>TRBV20-1|TRBJ2-7|NA|NA
CSASIPGTNSYEQYF
TGCAGTGCTAGCATTCCTGGGACAAACTCCTACGAGCAGTACTTC
>TRBV7-2|TRBJ2-7|NA|TRBD2
CASSPAGGRIEQYF
TGTGCCAGCAGCCCAGCGGGAGGGCGGATCGAGCAGTACTTC
>TRBV20-1|TRBJ2-1|NA|TRBD2
CSAPQGLAALYNEQFF
TGCAGTGCTCCCCAGGGACTAGCGGCCCTCTACAATGAGCAGTTCTTC
>TRBV9|TRBJ1-2|many|TRBD1
CASSVALTGNRYTF
TGTGCCAGCAGCGTAGCTCTGACAGGGAACCGCTACACCTTC
>TRBV4-3|TRBJ2-3|NA|TRBD2
CASSLGGTSGGTDTQYF
TGCGCCAGCAGCCTCGGCGGGACTAGCGGGGGTACAGATACGCAGTATTTT
>TRBV4-1|TRBJ1-2|NA|TRBD1
CASSPSGDRGRFSYGYTF
TGCGCCAGCAGCCCATCCGGGGACAGGGGGCGATTTTCCTATGGCTACACCTTC
>TRBV6-2/TRBV6-3|TRBJ2-1|NA|NA
CASSPRESYNEQFF
TGTGCCAGCAGTCCTCGGGAATCCTACAATGAGCAGTTCTTC
>TRBV7-2|TRBJ2-7|NA|TRBD2
CASSEFMPGLAGGNYEQYF
TGTGCCAGCAGCGAATTTATGCCGGGACTAGCGGGAGGCAACTACGAGCAGTACTTC
>TRBV20-1|TRBJ2-1|NA|NA
CSASRPPTHDEQFF
TGCAGTGCTAGCCGCCCCCCCACACACGATGAGCAGTTCTTC
>TRBV7-2|TRBJ2-1|few|NA
CASSYPGPGQFF
TGTGCCAGCAGCTATCCCGGGCCTGGGCAGTTCTTC
>TRBV7-2|TRBJ1-5|NA|NA
CASSPDTGGSQPQHF
TGTGCCAGCAGTCCTGACACGGGAGGGAGTCAGCCCCAGCATTTT
>TRBV7-2|TRBJ2-5|NA|NA
CASSLDWLEETQYF
TGTGCCAGCAGCTTAGATTGGTTGGAGGAGACCCAGTACTTC
>TRBV3-1|TRBJ1-3|NA|NA
CASSLTAGNTIYF
TGTGCCAGCAGCCTGACAGCTGGAAACACCATATATTTT
>TRBV6-1|TRBJ2-7|NA|TRBD2
CASTTLGGRTSGAKETRYF
TGTGCCAGCACCACACTCGGTGGGCGGACTAGCGGGGCGAAAGAGACCCGGTACTTC
>TRBV12-3/TRBV12-4|TRBJ1-4|few|TRBD1
CASKDRGEDGKLFF
TGTGCCAGCAAGGACAGGGGTGAAGACGGAAAACTGTTTTTT
>TRBV7-2|TRBJ1-6|few|NA
CASSLDLGSNSPLHF
TGTGCCAGCAGCTTAGACCTAGGGAGTAATTCACCCCTCCACTTT
>TRBV5-1|TRBJ2-3|many|NA
CASSLLGGTDTQYF
TGTGCCAGCAGTTTACTGGGGGGCACAGATACGCAGTATTTT